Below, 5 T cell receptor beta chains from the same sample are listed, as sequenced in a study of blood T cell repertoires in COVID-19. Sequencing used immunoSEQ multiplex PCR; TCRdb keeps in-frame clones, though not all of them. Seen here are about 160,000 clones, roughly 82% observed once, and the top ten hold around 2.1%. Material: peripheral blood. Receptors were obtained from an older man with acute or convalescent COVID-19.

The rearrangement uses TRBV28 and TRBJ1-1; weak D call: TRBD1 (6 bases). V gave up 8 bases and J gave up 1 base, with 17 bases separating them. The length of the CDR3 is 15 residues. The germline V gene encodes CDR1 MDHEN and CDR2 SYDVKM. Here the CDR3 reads CASHSSGRGNTEAFF. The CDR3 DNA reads TGTGCCAGCCACAGCTCGGGCAGGGGGAACACTGAAGCTTTCTTT. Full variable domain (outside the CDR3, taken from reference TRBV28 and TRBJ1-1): DVKVTQSSRYLVKRTGEKVFLECVQDMDHENMFWYRQDPGLGLRLIYFSYDVKMKEKGDIPEGYSVSREKKERFSLILESASTNQTSMYLCASHSSGRGNTEAFFGQGTRLTVV.

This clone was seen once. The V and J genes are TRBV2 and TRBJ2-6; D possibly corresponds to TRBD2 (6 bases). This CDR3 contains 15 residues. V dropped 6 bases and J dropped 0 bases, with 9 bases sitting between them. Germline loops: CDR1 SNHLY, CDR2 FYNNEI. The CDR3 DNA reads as TGTGCCAGCAGGGAGGGCTTCTCTGGGGCCAACGTCCTGACTTTC. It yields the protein CASREGFSGANVLTF.

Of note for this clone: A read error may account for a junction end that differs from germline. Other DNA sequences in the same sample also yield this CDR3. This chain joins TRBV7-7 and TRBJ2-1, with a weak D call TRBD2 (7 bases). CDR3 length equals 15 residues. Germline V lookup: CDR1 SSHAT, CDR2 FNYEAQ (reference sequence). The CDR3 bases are TGTGCTAGCAGCTTAGGGGGGGGCTCCTACAATGAGCAGTTCTTC. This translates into CASSLGGGSYNEQFF.

The CDR3 is CASSFRGTGREQYF. In nucleotides, the CDR3 is TGTGCCAGCAGCTTTAGAGGGACAGGGAGGGAGCAGTACTTC. The V gene is TRBV5-6, the J gene TRBJ2-7; TRBD1 matches at 9 bases. The CDR3 is 14 amino acids. The trim removed 2 bases at V and 7 bases at J, leaving 7 bases unmatched. Germline V gene lookup returns CDR1 SGHDT and CDR2 YYEEEE.

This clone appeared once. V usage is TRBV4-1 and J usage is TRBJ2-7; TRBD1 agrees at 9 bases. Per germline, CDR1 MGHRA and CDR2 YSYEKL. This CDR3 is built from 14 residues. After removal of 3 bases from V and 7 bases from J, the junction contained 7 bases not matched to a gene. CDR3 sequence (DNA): TGCGCCAGCAGCCAGGACAGGGGTATGAGGGAGCAGTACTTC. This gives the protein CASSQDRGMREQYF.